This T cell receptor beta chain derives from a study of blood T cells in healthy people across ages. From germline, CDR1 is LGHNA and CDR2 YNFKEQ. Trimming at V came to 0 bases and at J to 6 bases, leaving 21 bases not matched to a gene. The CDR3 is made up of 20 amino acids. This clonotype was observed at least ten times. The authors ran a second PCR of roughly 6 to 12 cycles using a sample-barcoded 5' primer and a J-beta primer mix. TCRdb reanalysed the 5' RACE reads using MiXCR and keeps one entry per CDR3 protein. This table holds more than 700,000 distinct CDR3 sequences, roughly 50% found once. Russia was home to the donors, healthy Caucasian individuals aged about 6 to 100.

This rearrangement joins TRBV4-2 to TRBJ2-7; TRBD1 aligns across 9 bases. Sequencing was carried out using blood. This clonotype was sampled from an elderly man in good health. CDR3 loop: CASSQETIIVWDRASGEQYF. Here the CDR3 DNA reads TGTGCCAGCAGCCAAGAGACGATAATAGTCTGGGACAGGGCTTCGGGCGAGCAGTACTTC.